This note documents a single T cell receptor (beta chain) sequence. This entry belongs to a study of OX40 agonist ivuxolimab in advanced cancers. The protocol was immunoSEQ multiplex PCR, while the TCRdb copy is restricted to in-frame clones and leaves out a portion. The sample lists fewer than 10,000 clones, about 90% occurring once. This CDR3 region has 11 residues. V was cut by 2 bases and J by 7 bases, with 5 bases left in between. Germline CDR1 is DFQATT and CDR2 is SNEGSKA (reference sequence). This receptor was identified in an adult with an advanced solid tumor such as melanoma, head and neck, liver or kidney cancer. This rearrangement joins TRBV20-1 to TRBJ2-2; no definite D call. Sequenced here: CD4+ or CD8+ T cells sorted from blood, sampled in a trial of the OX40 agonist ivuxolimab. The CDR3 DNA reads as TGCAGTGCTAGAAGGATCGGGGAGCTGTTTTTT. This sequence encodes CSARRIGELFF.